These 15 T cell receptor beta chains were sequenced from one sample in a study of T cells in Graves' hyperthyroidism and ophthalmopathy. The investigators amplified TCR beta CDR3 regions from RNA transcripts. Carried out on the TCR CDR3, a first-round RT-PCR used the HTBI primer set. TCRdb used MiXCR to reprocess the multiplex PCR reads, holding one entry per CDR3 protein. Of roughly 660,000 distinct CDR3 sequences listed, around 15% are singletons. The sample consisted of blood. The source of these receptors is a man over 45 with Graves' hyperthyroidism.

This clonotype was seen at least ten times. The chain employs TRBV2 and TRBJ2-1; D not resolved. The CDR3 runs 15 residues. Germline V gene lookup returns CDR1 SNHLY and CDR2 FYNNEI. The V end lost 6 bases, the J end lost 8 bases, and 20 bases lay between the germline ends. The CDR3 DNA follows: TGTGCCAGCAGCTCCCTTGGCGGTGGGGTCGATGAGCAGTTCTTC. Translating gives CASSSLGGGVDEQFF.

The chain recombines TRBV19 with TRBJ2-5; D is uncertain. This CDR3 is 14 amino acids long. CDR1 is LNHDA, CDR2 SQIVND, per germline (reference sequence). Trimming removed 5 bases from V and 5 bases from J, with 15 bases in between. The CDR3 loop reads CASSPEEAQETQYF. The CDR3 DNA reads TGTGCCAGTAGTCCAGAAGAGGCCCAGGAGACCCAGTACTTC.

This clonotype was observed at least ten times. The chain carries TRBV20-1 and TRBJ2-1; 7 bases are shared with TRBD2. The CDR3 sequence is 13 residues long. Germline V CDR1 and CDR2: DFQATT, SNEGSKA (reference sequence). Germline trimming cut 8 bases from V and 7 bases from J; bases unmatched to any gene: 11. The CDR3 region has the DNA TGCAGTAGCGAGGTTGGGGGGGGGAATGAGCAGTTCTTC. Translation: CSSEVGGGNEQFF.

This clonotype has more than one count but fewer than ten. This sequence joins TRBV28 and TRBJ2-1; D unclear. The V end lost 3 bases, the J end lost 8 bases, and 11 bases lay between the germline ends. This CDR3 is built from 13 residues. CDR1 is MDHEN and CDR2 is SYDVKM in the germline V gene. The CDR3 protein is CASSFPSPYEQFF. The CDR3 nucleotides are TGTGCCAGCAGTTTTCCTAGTCCGTATGAGCAGTTCTTC.

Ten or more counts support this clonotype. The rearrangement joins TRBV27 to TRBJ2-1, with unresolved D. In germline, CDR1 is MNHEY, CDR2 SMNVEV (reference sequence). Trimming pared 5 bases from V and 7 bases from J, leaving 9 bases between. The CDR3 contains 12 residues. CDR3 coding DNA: TGTGCCAGCAGTCCCATGAGAAATGAGCAGTTCTTC. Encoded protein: CASSPMRNEQFF.

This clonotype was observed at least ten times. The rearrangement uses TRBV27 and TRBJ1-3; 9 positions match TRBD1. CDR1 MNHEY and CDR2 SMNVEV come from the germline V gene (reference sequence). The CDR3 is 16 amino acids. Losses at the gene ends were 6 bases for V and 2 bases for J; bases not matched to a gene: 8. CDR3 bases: TGTGCCAGCAGGCCGAACAGGGGGCCAGCTGGAAACACCATATATTTT. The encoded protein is CASRPNRGPAGNTIYF.

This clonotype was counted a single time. The CDR3 here is CASMPAGDTQYF. The CDR3 DNA follows: TGTGCCAGCATGCCGGCCGGGGATACGCAGTATTTT. This rearrangement joins TRBV6-1 to TRBJ2-3; D gene unclear. Germline CDR1 reads MNHNS; CDR2 reads SASEGT. V was cut by 7 bases and J by 6 bases, with 11 bases left in between. The CDR3 has 12 residues.

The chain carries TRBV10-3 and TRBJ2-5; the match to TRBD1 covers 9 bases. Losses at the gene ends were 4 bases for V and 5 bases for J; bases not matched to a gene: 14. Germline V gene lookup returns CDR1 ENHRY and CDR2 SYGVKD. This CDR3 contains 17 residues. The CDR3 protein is CAISAGTGKQGGETQYF. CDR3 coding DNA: TGTGCCATCAGTGCTGGGACAGGGAAACAGGGCGGGGAGACCCAGTACTTC.

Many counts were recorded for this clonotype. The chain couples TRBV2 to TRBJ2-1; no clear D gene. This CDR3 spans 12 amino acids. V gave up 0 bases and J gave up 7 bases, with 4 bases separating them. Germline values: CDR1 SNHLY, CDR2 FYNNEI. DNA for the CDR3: TGTGCCAGCAGTGAAGCGGCGAATGAGCAGTTCTTC. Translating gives CASSEAANEQFF.

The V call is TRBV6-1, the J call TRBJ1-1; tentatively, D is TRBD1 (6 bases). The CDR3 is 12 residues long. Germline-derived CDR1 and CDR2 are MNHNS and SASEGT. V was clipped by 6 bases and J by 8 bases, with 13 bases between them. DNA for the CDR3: TGTGCCAGCAGCCGAGGACAGACCGAAGCTTTCTTT. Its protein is CASSRGQTEAFF.

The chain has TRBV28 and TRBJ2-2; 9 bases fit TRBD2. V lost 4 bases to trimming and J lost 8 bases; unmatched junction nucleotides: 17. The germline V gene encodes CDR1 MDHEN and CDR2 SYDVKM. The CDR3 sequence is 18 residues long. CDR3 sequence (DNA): TGTGCCAGCAGTTCCCCCCGGGGATTAGCGGGAGCTTCGGGGGAGCTGTTTTTT. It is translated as CASSSPRGLAGASGELFF.

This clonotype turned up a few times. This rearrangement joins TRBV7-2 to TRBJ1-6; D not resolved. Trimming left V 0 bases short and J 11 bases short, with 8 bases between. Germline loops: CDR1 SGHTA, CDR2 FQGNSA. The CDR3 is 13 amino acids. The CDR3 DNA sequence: TGTGCCAGCAGCTTAGCGGGGTTGCCACCCCTCCACTTT. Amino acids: CASSLAGLPPLHF.

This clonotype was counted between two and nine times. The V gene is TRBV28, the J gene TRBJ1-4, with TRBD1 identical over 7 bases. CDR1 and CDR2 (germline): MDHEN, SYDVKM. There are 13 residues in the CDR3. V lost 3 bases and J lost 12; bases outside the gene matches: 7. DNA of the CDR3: TGTGCCAGCAGTTTGTTCGGACAGGAGGAACTGTTTTTT. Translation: CASSLFGQEELFF.

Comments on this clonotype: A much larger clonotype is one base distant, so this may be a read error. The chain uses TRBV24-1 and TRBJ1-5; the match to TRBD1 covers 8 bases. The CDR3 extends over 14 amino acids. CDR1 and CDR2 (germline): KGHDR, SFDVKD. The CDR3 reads CAASDPRGPQPQHF. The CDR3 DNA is TGTGCCGCCAGTGATCCCAGGGGGCCTCAGCCCCAGCATTTT.

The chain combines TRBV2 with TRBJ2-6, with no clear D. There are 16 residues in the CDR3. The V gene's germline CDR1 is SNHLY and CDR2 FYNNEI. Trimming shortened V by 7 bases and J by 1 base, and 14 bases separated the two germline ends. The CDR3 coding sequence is TGTGCCAGCATAACCTTGCTAGGGTCTGGGGCCAACGTCCTGACTTTC. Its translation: CASITLLGSGANVLTF.